This T cell receptor (beta chain) is drawn from a study of T cells in Graves' hyperthyroidism and ophthalmopathy. Study-wide findings and caveats: Ophthalmopathy got predicted by the model a median approximately 6.4 months before its onset. Within blood appeared most thyroid clonotypes that had expanded above 0.001.

Investigators excluded patients with uncontrolled infection, other autoimmune disease, pregnancy or lactation. Thyroid ultrasound, orbital computed tomography, clinical symptoms, and serum thyroxine and TRAb underpinned diagnoses. This clonotype was recorded at least ten times. Its antigen is currently unknown. Researchers took RNA transcripts and amplified the TCR beta CDR3 regions from them. HTBI primers were employed in a first-round RT-PCR of the TCR CDR3. Each CDR3 protein gets one entry after TCRdb re-called the multiplex PCR reads with MiXCR. The data hold under 700,000 distinct CDR3 sequences, with around 46% observed a single time. Per germline, CDR1 SQVTM and CDR2 ANQGSEA. This CDR3 region has 14 residues. The germline V and J ends were trimmed by 5 bases and 1 base, with 14 bases remaining between them.

This clonotype was sampled from a woman aged 18-35 years with Graves' hyperthyroidism. The V gene is TRBV29-1, the J gene TRBJ2-5; D possibly corresponds to TRBD1 (8 bases). Material for sequencing was peripheral blood or thyroid tissue (not recorded which). The CDR3 sequence: CSVHRGGVQETQYF. CDR3 nucleotides: TGCAGCGTTCACAGGGGGGGGGTCCAAGAGACCCAGTACTTC.